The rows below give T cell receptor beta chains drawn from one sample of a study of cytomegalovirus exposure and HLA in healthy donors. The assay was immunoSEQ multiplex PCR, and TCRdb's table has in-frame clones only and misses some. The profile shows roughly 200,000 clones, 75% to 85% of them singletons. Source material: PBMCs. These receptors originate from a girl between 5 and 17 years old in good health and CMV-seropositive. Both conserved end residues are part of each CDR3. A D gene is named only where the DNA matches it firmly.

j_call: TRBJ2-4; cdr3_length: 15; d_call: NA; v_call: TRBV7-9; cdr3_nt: TGTGCCAGCAGCTTAGAAAACACCGCCCAAAACATTCAGTACTTC; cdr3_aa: CASSLENTAQNIQYF
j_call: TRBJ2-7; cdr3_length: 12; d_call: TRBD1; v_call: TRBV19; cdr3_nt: TGTGCCATTATGGACAGGGGCTGCAAGCAGTACTTC; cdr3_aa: CAIMDRGCKQYF
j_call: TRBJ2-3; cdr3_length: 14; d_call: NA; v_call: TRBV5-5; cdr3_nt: TGTGCCAGCAGCTTGGGAGCGGGTAGAGATACGCAGTATTTT; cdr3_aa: CASSLGAGRDTQYF
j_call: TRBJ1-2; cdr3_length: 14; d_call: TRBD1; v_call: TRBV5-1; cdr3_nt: TGCGCCAGCAGCTTGGGGGGACAGGGGAACGGCTACACCTTC; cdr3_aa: CASSLGGQGNGYTF
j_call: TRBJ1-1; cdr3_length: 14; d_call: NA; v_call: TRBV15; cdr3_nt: TGTGCCACCAGCACAAGGGGTGCGAATACTGAAGCTTTCTTT; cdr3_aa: CATSTRGANTEAFF
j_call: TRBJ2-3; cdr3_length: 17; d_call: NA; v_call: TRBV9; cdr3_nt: TGTGCCAGCAGCGGGCCCCACGGCGGGGGCCCTGCAGATACGCAGTATTTT; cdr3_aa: CASSGPHGGGPADTQYF
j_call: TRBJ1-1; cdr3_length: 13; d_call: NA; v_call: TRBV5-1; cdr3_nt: TGCGCCAGCAGCCCCCGCCAGGGCACTGAAGCTTTCTTT; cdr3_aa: CASSPRQGTEAFF
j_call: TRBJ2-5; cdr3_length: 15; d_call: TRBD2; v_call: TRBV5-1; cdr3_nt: TGCGCCAGCAGCTCCCGAGCGGGGGGTGGGGAGACCCAGTACTTC; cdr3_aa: CASSSRAGGGETQYF
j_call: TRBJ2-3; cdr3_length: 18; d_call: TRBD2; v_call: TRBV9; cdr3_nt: TGTGCCAGCAGCCCACGACCGGGAGCGGGGGGGAGCACAGATACGCAGTATTTT; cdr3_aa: CASSPRPGAGGSTDTQYF
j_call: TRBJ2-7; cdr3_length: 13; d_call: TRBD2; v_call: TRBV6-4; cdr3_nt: TGTGCCAGCAGTGACCCAAGCGGGGGTGAGCAGTACTTC; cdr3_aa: CASSDPSGGEQYF